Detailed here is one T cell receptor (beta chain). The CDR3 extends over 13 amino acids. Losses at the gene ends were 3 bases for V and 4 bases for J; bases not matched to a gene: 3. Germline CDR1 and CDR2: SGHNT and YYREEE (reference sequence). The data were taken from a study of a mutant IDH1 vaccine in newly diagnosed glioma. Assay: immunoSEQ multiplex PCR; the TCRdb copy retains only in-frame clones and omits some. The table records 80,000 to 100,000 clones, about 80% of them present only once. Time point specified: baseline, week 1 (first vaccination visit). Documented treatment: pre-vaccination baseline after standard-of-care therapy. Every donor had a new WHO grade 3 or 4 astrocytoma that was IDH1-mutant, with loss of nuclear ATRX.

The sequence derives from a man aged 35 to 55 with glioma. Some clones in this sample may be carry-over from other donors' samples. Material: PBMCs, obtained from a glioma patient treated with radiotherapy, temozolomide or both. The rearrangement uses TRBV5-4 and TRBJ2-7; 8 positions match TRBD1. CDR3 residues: CASSSTGDYEQYF. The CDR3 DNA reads TGTGCCAGCAGCTCGACAGGGGATTACGAGCAGTACTTC. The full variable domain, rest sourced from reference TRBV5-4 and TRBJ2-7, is ETGVTQSPTHLIKTRGQQVTLRCSSQSGHNTVSWYQQALGQGPQFIFQYYREEENGRGNFPPRFSGLQFPNYSSELNVNALELDDSALYLCASSSTGDYEQYFGPGTRLTVT.